The 16 T cell receptor beta chains given below trace back to one sample, sequenced in a study of PD-L1 blockade in urothelial cancer. Generated by immunoSEQ multiplex PCR, the TCRdb table keeps only in-frame clones and is missing some. The table shows approximately 88,000 clones, with roughly 84% occurring only once. The time point is: pretreatment peripheral blood. This specimen was PBMCs, taken around atezolizumab (anti-PD-L1) treatment. The receptor set was obtained from a man in his fifties or sixties with urothelial cancer.

The V call is TRBV15, the J call TRBJ2-7; TRBD2 aligns across 13 bases. From germline, CDR1 is LNHNV and CDR2 YYDKDF (reference sequence). After removal of 1 base from V and 4 bases from J, the junction contained 4 bases not matched to a gene. This CDR3 comprises 16 residues. In DNA, the CDR3 is TGTGCCACCAGCAGAGGGGGGACTAGCGGGGCTTACGAGCAGTACTTC. Amino acids: CATSRGGTSGAYEQYF.

The chain combines TRBV11-2 with TRBJ2-7; perhaps TRBD1 as D (6 bases). The germline CDR1 and CDR2 sequences are SGHAT and FQNNGV. V was clipped by 2 bases and J by 5 bases, with 10 bases between them. The CDR3 is 13 residues long. In DNA, the CDR3 is TGTGCCAGCAGCTTAAAACAGGGTAACGAGCAGTACTTC. This encodes CASSLKQGNEQYF. The entire variable domain, with the rest obtained from reference TRBV11-2 and TRBJ2-7, is as follows: EAGVAQSPRYKIIEKRQSVAFWCNPISGHATLYWYQQILGQGPKLLIQFQNNGVVDDSQLPKDRFSAERLKGVDSTLKIQPAKLEDSAVYLCASSLKQGNEQYFGPGTRLTVT.

The chain uses TRBV18 and TRBJ1-2, with D possibly being TRBD1 (6 bases). Germline V CDR1 and CDR2: KGHSH, LQKENI. Trimming took 0 bases from V and 0 from J, leaving 8 bases between them. CDR3 size: 15 residues. CDR3 protein: CASSPPGAANYGYTF. The CDR3 bases are TGTGCCAGCTCACCACCGGGGGCAGCTAACTATGGCTACACCTTC.

The chain links TRBV5-5 to TRBJ1-2; a weak D match, TRBD1 (5 bases). The V gene's germline CDR1 is SGHKS and CDR2 YYEKEE (reference sequence). The CDR3 sequence is 16 residues long. V gave up 2 bases and J gave up 8 bases, with 22 bases separating them. The CDR3 sequence is CASSFLLAGTGVGYTF. CDR3 DNA sequence: TGTGCCAGCAGCTTCTTGTTGGCAGGCACGGGGGTGGGCTACACCTTC.

The chain carries TRBV7-5 and TRBJ2-3; whether TRBD1, the table's D call, matches the DNA was not checked. TRBV7-5 is listed as a pseudogene. The CDR3 sequence is 15 residues long. The CDR3 region has the DNA TGTGTCAGAAGCCCTCGACAGGGTAGGGCAGATACGCAGTATTTT. Amino acid sequence: CVRSPRQGRADTQYF.

V is TRBV15 and J is TRBJ2-5, with 8 nucleotides matching TRBD2. Unmatched junction bases numbered 6, after V lost 4 bases and J lost 5 bases. The CDR3 spans 14 residues. The germline gives CDR1 LNHNV, CDR2 YYDKDF (reference sequence). The CDR3 loop is CATSIREGRETQYF. The CDR3 DNA is TGTGCCACCAGCATACGGGAGGGCAGGGAGACCCAGTACTTC. Based on the CDR3 plus reference TRBV15 and TRBJ2-5, the full variable domain is DAMVIQNPRYQVTQFGKPVTLSCSQTLNHNVMYWYQQKSSQAPKLLFHYYDKDFNNEADTPDNFQSRRPNTSFCFLDIRSPGLGDTAMYLCATSIREGRETQYFGPGTRLLVL.

As DNA, the CDR3 is TGTGCCAGCAGTGAAGCCGACAGGATCGTTTCTACGGAGCAGTACTTC. Amino acids: CASSEADRIVSTEQYF. The J gene is TRBJ2-7, the V gene TRBV2; D perhaps matches TRBD1 (6 bases). The germline gives CDR1 SNHLY, CDR2 FYNNEI. The CDR3 length is 16 residues. The V end lost 0 bases, the J end lost 7 bases, and 19 bases lay between the germline ends.

The CDR3 DNA reads TGTGCCAGTAGTATCCTAGCGGACAGCTCCTACGAGCAGTACTTC. Translating it yields CASSILADSSYEQYF. The chain joins TRBV19 to TRBJ2-7, with D maybe TRBD2 (7 bases). The germline gives CDR1 LNHDA, CDR2 SQIVND (reference sequence). V shed 3 bases and J shed 0 bases, with 12 bases lying between them. CDR3 length: 15 residues. Full variable domain (remainder filled in from reference TRBV19 and TRBJ2-7): DGGITQSPKYLFRKEGQNVTLSCEQNLNHDAMYWYRQDPGQGLRLIYYSQIVNDFQKGDIAEGYSVSREKKESFPLTVTSAQKNPTAFYLCASSILADSSYEQYFGPGTRLTVT.

V gene TRBV30 combines with J gene TRBJ1-3; TRBD1 aligns across 7 bases. The CDR3 totals 14 residues. Per the germline V gene, CDR1 is GTSNPN and CDR2 is SVGIG (reference sequence). J lost 0 bases, V lost 5 bases, and 4 bases had no gene match. This CDR3 is CAWVTGSSGNTIYF. CDR3 sequence (DNA): TGTGCCTGGGTGACAGGGAGCTCTGGAAACACCATATATTTT.

The sample holds a few counts of this clone. The chain links TRBV2 to TRBJ1-1; 11 positions match TRBD1. The CDR3 contains 15 residues. The germline gives CDR1 SNHLY, CDR2 FYNNEI. V was pared by 5 bases and J by 8 bases, with 10 bases of the junction left unmatched. Here the CDR3 reads CASSSGQGALQEAFF. The CDR3 DNA is TGTGCCAGCAGTTCCGGACAGGGGGCGCTTCAGGAAGCTTTCTTT.

The chain links TRBV7-6 to TRBJ2-7; 7 bases agree with TRBD1. V lost 4 bases, J lost 2 bases, and 5 bases stayed unmatched. The germline V gene has CDR1 SGHVS and CDR2 FNYEAQ. The CDR3 spans 14 residues. Here the CDR3 reads CASSSTGQAYEQYF. CDR3 DNA sequence: TGTGCCAGCAGCTCAACCGGACAGGCCTACGAGCAGTACTTC. Complete variable domain (other parts from reference TRBV7-6 and TRBJ2-7): GAGVSQSPRYKVTKRGQDVALRCDPISGHVSLYWYRQALGQGPEFLTYFNYEAQQDKSGLPNDRFSAERPEGSISTLTIQRTEQRDSAMYRCASSSTGQAYEQYFGPGTRLTVT.

The CDR3 DNA sequence: TGTGCCTGGAGTGTACGGAATTCACCCCTCCACTTT. Translation: CAWSVRNSPLHF. The chain employs TRBV30 and TRBJ1-6; D uncertain. Germline V gene data show CDR1 as GTSNPN and CDR2 as SVGIG (reference sequence). V lost 0 bases, J lost 7 bases, and 4 bases lay in between. This CDR3 comprises 12 residues.

The rearrangement uses TRBV7-2 and TRBJ2-1; D not certain. Germline values: CDR1 SGHTA, CDR2 FQGNSA. This CDR3 region has 12 residues. Trimming removed 2 bases at V and 7 bases at J, with 6 bases between. DNA of the CDR3: TGTGCCAGCAGCTTAAGCAGGAATGAGCAGTTCTTC. It encodes CASSLSRNEQFF.

This clone appeared a single time. This chain joins TRBV7-2 and TRBJ2-7; a weak D match, TRBD1 (6 bases). The germline V gene has CDR1 SGHTA and CDR2 FQGNSA. This CDR3 has 19 amino acids. V lost 1 base and J lost 0, with 22 bases in between. In DNA form, the CDR3 reads TGTGCCAGCAGCTTAGAAGGCAGGGCAAAGACAGGTGTCTCCTACGAGCAGTACTTC. Amino acids: CASSLEGRAKTGVSYEQYF.

V gene TRBV5-1 combines with J gene TRBJ2-4; 8 bases align to TRBD2. The CDR3 consists of 16 residues. CDR1 and CDR2 (germline): SGHRS, YFSETQ. V shed 0 bases, J shed 4 bases, and the junction held 6 bases outside the gene matches. The CDR3 spells CASSLAQRGRKNIQYF. The DNA of the CDR3 is TGCGCCAGCAGCTTGGCCCAGCGGGGGCGGAAAAACATTCAGTACTTC. Based on the CDR3 plus reference TRBV5-1 and TRBJ2-4, the full variable domain is KAGVTQTPRYLIKTRGQQVTLSCSPISGHRSVSWYQQTPGQGLQFLFEYFSETQRNKGNFPGRFSGRQFSNSRSEMNVSTLELGDSALYLCASSLAQRGRKNIQYFGAGTRLSVL.

The V and J genes are TRBV4-2 and TRBJ2-4, with D possibly being TRBD1 (6 bases). The germline V gene has CDR1 LGHNA and CDR2 YNFKEQ. V was trimmed by 0 bases and J by 1 base, leaving 13 bases between them. There are 17 residues in the CDR3. The CDR3: CASSQDMGRGAKNIQYF. In DNA form, the CDR3 reads TGTGCCAGCAGCCAAGATATGGGTAGGGGGGCCAAAAACATTCAGTACTTC.